The 26 T cell receptor beta chains listed next were all sequenced from one sample in a study of CD8+CD57+ T cells in acquired aplastic anemia. Genomic DNA, the template, was used for profiling of the TCR beta VDJ and CDR3. One entry per CDR3 protein results from TCRdb running MiXCR on the reads. The top ten clones hold approximately 1% of a sample with over 150,000 distinct CDR3 sequences, around 40% of them seen once. What was sequenced was sorted CD4+, CD8+, or CD8+CD57+ T cells (not recorded which) from PBMCs. These receptors were obtained from a human donor in good health.

V gene TRBV25-1 combines with J gene TRBJ2-1; TRBD2 matches 9 bases. Germline CDR1 MGHDK, CDR2 SYGVNS. V lost 4 bases, J lost 7 bases, and 14 bases stayed unmatched. The CDR3 loop spans 17 amino acids. CDR3 sequence (DNA): TGTGCCAGCAGTGTCCCCCTGGGCGGGAGGGCTGGTAATGAGCAGTTCTTC. Translating gives CASSVPLGGRAGNEQFF.

This clonotype has ten or more counts. The rearrangement links TRBV9 to TRBJ2-1, with a possible D match to TRBD2 (6 bases). The CDR3 covers 14 residues. In germline, CDR1 is SGDLS, CDR2 YYNGEE. Trimming cost V 4 bases and J 9 bases, with 17 bases left between them. CDR3 protein: CASSPPGDVSEQFF. The CDR3 DNA reads as TGTGCCAGCAGCCCCCCGGGGGATGTGAGTGAGCAGTTCTTC.

This clonotype came up many times. The chain has TRBV7-9 and TRBJ2-1; 7 bases are a match to TRBD1. The CDR3 extends over 13 amino acids. Germline V gene data show CDR1 as SEHNR and CDR2 as FQNEAQ (reference sequence). The trim removed 1 base at V and 15 bases at J, leaving 9 bases unmatched. The CDR3 region has the DNA TGTGCCAGCAGCTTAGTAGGGGCAGGGGGTGCGTTCTTC. Residues: CASSLVGAGGAFF.

The chain couples TRBV25-1 to TRBJ2-1; TRBD2 matches at 10 bases. Germline trimming cut 5 bases from V and 9 bases from J; bases unmatched to any gene: 25. The CDR3 runs to 20 residues. The germline V gene has CDR1 MGHDK and CDR2 SYGVNS. The CDR3 reads CASSRRQGSLQREGLSEQFF. For the CDR3, the DNA is TGTGCCAGCAGTCGGAGACAGGGTTCTCTTCAGCGGGAGGGGCTGAGTGAGCAGTTCTTC.

The gene calls are TRBV7-8 and TRBJ2-7, with 8 bases that match TRBD1. Germline lookup yields CDR1 SGHVS and CDR2 FQNEAQ. CDR3 length: 16 amino acids. The ends lost 7 bases at V and 1 base at J; junction bases unmatched: 12. CDR3 in amino acids: CASTAPRTGTSYEQYF. CDR3 nucleotide sequence: TGTGCCAGCACCGCCCCGAGGACAGGGACTTCCTACGAGCAGTACTTC.

This clonotype was counted many times. The chain is built from TRBV11-3 and TRBJ1-5, with 8 bases aligning to TRBD1. CDR1 and CDR2 from the germline V gene are SGHNT and YENEEA. The CDR3 extends over 16 amino acids. J gave up 5 bases and V 5 bases, and 11 bases lay outside the gene matches. The CDR3 DNA follows: TGTGCCAGCAGCCCTTTTGCAGGGGGCTTTGATCAGCCCCAGCATTTT. Its protein is CASSPFAGGFDQPQHF.

There are many counts of this clonotype. This chain joins TRBV19 and TRBJ1-3; D is unclear. The CDR3 sequence is 14 residues long. The ends were cut back, 6 bases at V and 0 bases at J, with 9 bases in the middle. CDR1 and CDR2 (germline): LNHDA, SQIVND (reference sequence). CDR3 sequence: CASSSGSSGNTIYF. The CDR3, as DNA: TGTGCCAGTAGCTCTGGGAGCTCTGGAAACACCATATATTTT. Using reference TRBV19 and TRBJ1-3 for the parts outside the CDR3, the full variable domain is DGGITQSPKYLFRKEGQNVTLSCEQNLNHDAMYWYRQDPGQGLRLIYYSQIVNDFQKGDIAEGYSVSREKKESFPLTVTSAQKNPTAFYLCASSSGSSGNTIYFGEGSWLTVV.

The chain employs TRBV7-2 and TRBJ1-1; D is perhaps TRBD1 (5 bases). The CDR3 covers 15 residues. V was shortened by 0 bases and J by 6 bases, with 14 bases between the two germline ends. The germline CDR1 and CDR2 sequences are SGHTA and FQGNSA. DNA for the CDR3: TGTGCCAGCAGCTTAGCGCATTTGGGGGGGGCTGAAGCTTTCTTT. This gives the protein CASSLAHLGGAEAFF.

The V gene is TRBV2, the J gene TRBJ1-1; D may be TRBD1 (6 bases). The V gene lost 8 bases and the J gene lost 5 bases, with 12 bases spanning the gap. The CDR3 has 12 amino acids. Looked up from germline, CDR1 is SNHLY and CDR2 is FYNNEI. The CDR3 sequence: CASRLGATEAFF. CDR3 nucleotides: TGTGCCAGCCGGCTGGGGGCGACTGAAGCTTTCTTT.

Many counts were recorded for this clonotype. V usage is TRBV6-1 and J usage is TRBJ1-4; D might be TRBD1 (6 bases). The CDR3 covers 15 residues. The V gene's germline CDR1 is MNHNS and CDR2 SASEGT. V was clipped by 6 bases and J by 6 bases, with 17 bases between them. This CDR3 reads CASSAARGVDEKLFF. The DNA for the CDR3 is TGTGCCAGCAGCGCAGCCAGGGGAGTAGATGAAAAACTGTTTTTT.

Remarks on this clonotype: A much larger clonotype is one base distant, so this may be a read error. No conserved phenylalanine or tryptophan ends this CDR3, so it is likely a read error. This chain joins TRBV12-3 or TRBV12-4 and TRBJ2-3; D gene ambiguous. The CDR3 loop spans 14 amino acids. Trimming removed 4 bases at V and 2 bases at J, with 10 bases between. CDR3 bases: TGTGCCAGCAGTTCCCGGCCCTTCACAGATACGCAGTATCTT. The encoded protein is CASSSRPFTDTQYL.

This chain connects TRBV11-1 to TRBJ2-3, with D possibly called TRBD1 or TRBD2 (5 bases each). The germline gives CDR1 SGHAT, CDR2 FQDESV (reference sequence). The V end was cut by 5 bases, the J end by 2 bases, with 14 bases between. This CDR3 spans 15 amino acids. The CDR3 sequence: CASSLRGVTTDTQYF. The DNA of the CDR3 is TGTGCCAGCAGCCTGAGGGGAGTTACCACAGATACGCAGTATTTT.

This clonotype was picked up one time. The chain employs TRBV2 and TRBJ1-6; 8 nucleotides line up with TRBD1. The V and J ends lost 5 bases and 7 bases, in that order; junction bases with no gene match: 4. Germline loops: CDR1 SNHLY, CDR2 FYNNEI. The CDR3 length is 14 residues. CDR3 protein: CASSRTGNNSPLHF. CDR3 DNA sequence: TGTGCCAGCAGTCGGACAGGGAACAATTCACCCCTCCACTTT.

Many counts were recorded for this clonotype. The rearrangement joins TRBV15 to TRBJ2-7, with a possible D match to TRBD2 (5 bases). This CDR3 is built from 14 residues. The germline gives CDR1 LNHNV, CDR2 YYDKDF (reference sequence). V lost 0 bases and J lost 3, with 9 bases in between. The CDR3 sequence is CATSRDSGSYEQYF. The CDR3 DNA reads TGTGCCACCAGCAGAGATAGTGGGAGCTACGAGCAGTACTTC.

This clonotype was counted between two and nine times. The junction departs from the called germline gene at one end, perhaps through a read error. J is TRBJ2-1 and V is TRBV18; TRBD1 matches 7 bases. CDR3 size: 12 residues. Germline V gives CDR1 KGHSH, CDR2 LQKENI. The CDR3 sequence: CATSYRGYNRFF. CDR3 DNA: TGTGCCACCTCATACAGGGGTTATAATCGGTTCTTC.

At least ten counts were recorded for this clonotype. This chain links TRBV11-1 with TRBJ2-2; 7 bases line up with TRBD2. Germline V gene data show CDR1 as SGHAT and CDR2 as FQDESV (reference sequence). This CDR3 spans 16 amino acids. V shed 6 bases, J shed 2 bases, and the junction held 9 bases outside the gene matches. The CDR3 protein is CASRAELAINTGELFF. The DNA for the CDR3 is TGTGCCAGCAGGGCTGAACTAGCGATTAACACCGGGGAGCTGTTTTTT.

CDR3 nucleotide sequence: TGTGCCAGCAAAAGCGGGACCTCGCGTGAGCAGTTCTTC. Amino acids: CASKSGTSREQFF. The chain recombines TRBV2 with TRBJ2-1, with TRBD2 matching over 7 bases. V dropped 7 bases and J dropped 9; count of bases not matched to a gene: 9. Germline assignment: CDR1 SNHLY and CDR2 FYNNEI. This CDR3 contains 13 residues.

V gene TRBV20-1 combines with J gene TRBJ2-3, with a possible D match to TRBD2 (6 bases). This CDR3 spans 14 amino acids. Germline CDR1 reads DFQATT; CDR2 reads SNEGSKA (reference sequence). The V gene lost 8 bases and the J gene lost 2 bases, with 17 bases spanning the gap. The DNA of the CDR3 is TGCAGTCTACAAGGCGGGGACTCCACAGATACGCAGTATTTT. The encoded protein is CSLQGGDSTDTQYF.

The chain is built from TRBV25-1 and TRBJ2-1; 7 bases fit TRBD1. The CDR3 runs to 15 residues. Germline values: CDR1 MGHDK, CDR2 SYGVNS. V shed 5 bases and J 10 bases; nucleotides not matched to a gene: 14. The CDR3 DNA reads as TGTGCCAGCAGTAGAGGGGGCAGGGGCCTGGTCGAGCAGTTCTTC. It codes for CASSRGGRGLVEQFF.

This chain connects TRBV25-1 to TRBJ2-7; TRBD2 matches at 7 bases. Germline CDR1 reads MGHDK; CDR2 reads SYGVNS. Trimming took 6 bases from V and 2 from J; bases not matched to a gene: 10. This CDR3 region has 15 residues. CDR3: CASSFRRGSPYEQYF. CDR3 coding DNA: TGTGCCAGCAGCTTCCGTCGCGGGAGCCCCTACGAGCAGTACTTC.

This clonotype was counted at least ten times. V is TRBV6-5 and J is TRBJ1-1; no reliable D call. V was clipped by 10 bases and J by 4 bases, with 10 bases between them. The CDR3 has 11 residues. Germline CDR1 reads MNHEY; CDR2 reads SVGAGI. The CDR3 loop is CATRSSTEAFF. CDR3 in DNA: TGTGCCACCAGGAGCTCCACTGAAGCTTTCTTT.

At least ten counts were recorded for this clonotype. The chain employs TRBV7-2 and TRBJ1-2, with D unresolved. V was cut by 1 base and J by 3 bases, with 9 bases left in between. The CDR3 covers 14 residues. Germline values: CDR1 SGHTA, CDR2 FQGNSA. The CDR3 region has the DNA TGTGCCAGCAGCTTAGTAGCTACGGACTATGGCTACACCTTC. Protein: CASSLVATDYGYTF.

At least ten counts were recorded for this clonotype. The rearrangement joins TRBV5-1 to TRBJ2-7, with 9 bases lining up with TRBD2. V dropped 1 base and J dropped 6; count of bases not matched to a gene: 8. This CDR3 contains 15 residues. Germline CDR1 SGHRS, CDR2 YFSETQ. The CDR3 region has the DNA TGCGCCAGCAGCTTGTCTGTAGCGGGAGTCTCCGAGCAGTACTTC. It codes for CASSLSVAGVSEQYF.

Concerning this clonotype: Given a much more abundant clone one base away, this may be a read error. The chain is built from TRBV6-5 and TRBJ2-2, with D unresolved. Trimming cost V 4 bases and J 5 bases, with 11 bases left between them. The CDR3 spans 14 residues. The germline CDR1 and CDR2 sequences are MNHEY and SVGAGI. This chain's CDR3 is CASSLDARTGELFF. CDR3 nucleotide sequence: TGTGCCAGCAGTTTAGACGCGAGAACCGGGGAGCTGTTTTTT.

The chain is built from TRBV3-1 and TRBJ1-6, with D unresolved. The CDR3 sequence is 16 residues long. The ends were cut back, 1 base at V and 8 bases at J, with 15 bases in the middle. Germline V CDR1 and CDR2: LGHDT, YNNKEL (reference sequence). The CDR3 protein is CASSQGLPNDDSPLHF. CDR3 nucleotide sequence: TGTGCCAGCAGCCAAGGGCTTCCAAATGATGATTCACCCCTCCACTTT.

The genes are TRBV2 and TRBJ1-3, with D perhaps TRBD1 (6 bases). CDR3 length: 17 amino acids. In germline, CDR1 is SNHLY, CDR2 FYNNEI. Trimming took 5 bases from V and 0 from J, leaving 17 bases between them. The CDR3: CASSPQGLPSSGNTIYF. The CDR3, as DNA: TGTGCCAGCAGTCCCCAGGGGCTTCCTAGCTCTGGAAACACCATATATTTT. Drawing the rest from reference TRBV2 and TRBJ1-3, the complete variable domain is EPEVTQTPSHQVTQMGQEVILRCVPISNHLYFYWYRQILGQKVEFLVSFYNNEISEKSEIFDDQFSVERPDGSNFTLKIRSTKLEDSAMYFCASSPQGLPSSGNTIYFGEGSWLTVV.